The source of this T cell receptor (beta chain) is a study of PD-1 blockade in classical Hodgkin lymphoma. Of note for this clone: Its antigen is still unknown.

V shed 4 bases and J shed 7 bases, with 11 bases lying between them. The CDR3 spans 13 residues. Looked up from germline, CDR1 is MNHNS and CDR2 is SASEGT. Time point described: cycle 4 day 1 (C4D1), after more than five weeks of nivolumab. Exposure to brentuximab vedotin varied, and each patient had relapsed following autologous stem cell transplantation. Thawed PBMCs underwent magnetic negative selection to yield purified CD4+ T cells. Points from the study as a whole: Diversity similar to that of newly diagnosed patients was seen at baseline in complete responders.

Measured with immunoSEQ multiplex PCR; TCRdb has only the in-frame clones, and not every one. This sample yields tens of thousands of clones, of which over 80% are seen a single time; about 3.1% belongs to the top ten. The receptor was derived from a human donor with classical Hodgkin lymphoma. The J gene is TRBJ1-5, the V gene TRBV6-1; maybe TRBD1 (6 bases). This specimen was CD4+ T cells from blood, taken before the fourth cycle of nivolumab. As DNA, the CDR3 is TGTGCCAGCAGTGTACAGGGCTTCCAGCCCCAGCATTTT. Amino acid sequence: CASSVQGFQPQHF.